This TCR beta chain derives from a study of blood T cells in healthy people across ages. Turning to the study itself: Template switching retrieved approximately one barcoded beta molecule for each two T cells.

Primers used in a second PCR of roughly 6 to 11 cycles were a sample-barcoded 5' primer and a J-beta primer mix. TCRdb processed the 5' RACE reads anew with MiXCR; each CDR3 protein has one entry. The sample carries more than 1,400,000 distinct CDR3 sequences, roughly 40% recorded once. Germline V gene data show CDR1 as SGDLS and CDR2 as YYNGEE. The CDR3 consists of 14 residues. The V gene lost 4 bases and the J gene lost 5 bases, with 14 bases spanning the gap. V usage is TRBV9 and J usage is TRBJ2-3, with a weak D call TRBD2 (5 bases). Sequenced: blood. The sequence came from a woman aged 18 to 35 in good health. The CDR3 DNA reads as TGTGCCAGCAGCCCAGGAGCGGCCCTAGATACGCAGTATTTT. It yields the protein CASSPGAALDTQYF.